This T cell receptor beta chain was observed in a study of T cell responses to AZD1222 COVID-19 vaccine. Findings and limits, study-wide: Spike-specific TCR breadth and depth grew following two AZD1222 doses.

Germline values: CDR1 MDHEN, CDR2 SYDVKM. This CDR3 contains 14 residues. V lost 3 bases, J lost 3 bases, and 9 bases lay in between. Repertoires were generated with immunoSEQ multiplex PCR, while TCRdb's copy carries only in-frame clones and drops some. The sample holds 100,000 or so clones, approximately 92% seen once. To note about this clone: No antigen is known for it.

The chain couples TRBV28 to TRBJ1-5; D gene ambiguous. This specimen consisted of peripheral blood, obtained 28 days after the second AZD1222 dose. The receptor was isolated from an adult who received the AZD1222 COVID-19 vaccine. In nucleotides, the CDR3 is TGTGCCAGCAGTTTTGGTCAGATCAATCAGCCCCAGCATTTT. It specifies CASSFGQINQPQHF.